This T cell receptor beta chain was profiled in a study of cytomegalovirus exposure and HLA in healthy donors. Regarding donors, all were healthy bone marrow donors. In the PCR, 60 Vbeta and 13 Jbeta primers were used. This table comes from immunoSEQ multiplex PCR, and its TCRdb copy is limited to in-frame clones, with some not included. The sample lists 150,000 to 200,000 clones, around 80% occurring once. CDR1 is SGHRS and CDR2 is YFSETQ in the germline V gene. The CDR3 runs to 14 residues. The ends were cut back, 2 bases at V and 0 bases at J, with 9 bases in the middle. The sample consisted of PBMCs. The sequence was obtained from a woman aged 30 to 39 in good health and CMV-seronegative. The J gene is TRBJ2-7, the V gene TRBV5-1; D is uncertain. This CDR3 reads CASSFLQLSYEQYF. The CDR3 DNA reads as TGCGCCAGCAGCTTTCTACAGCTCTCCTACGAGCAGTACTTC.